This record covers a single TCR beta chain. Its target is unknown. The data were taken from a study of response to subunit inactivated influenza vaccine. V was trimmed by 6 bases and J by 3 bases, leaving 8 bases between them. CDR3 size: 13 residues. Per germline, CDR1 MNHNS and CDR2 SASEGT. TCRdb redid the calling of the RT-PCR reads with MiXCR, one entry per CDR3 protein. The sample records around 480,000 distinct CDR3 sequences, approximately 15% being singletons. Study conclusions and caveats: Authors suggested each seasonal influenza vaccination recruits few new T cells.

This chain uses TRBV6-1 with TRBJ2-2; D possibly corresponds to TRBD2 (5 bases). This specimen was CD4+ T cells sorted from PBMCs, taken less than 25 months after vaccination. The sequence was obtained from a man aged 45-69 years who received an inactivated influenza vaccine. The CDR3 loop is CASSGVYTGELFF. The CDR3, as DNA: TGTGCCAGCAGCGGGGTTTACACCGGGGAGCTGTTTTTT.